This T cell receptor beta chain emerged from a study of T cells in Graves' hyperthyroidism and ophthalmopathy (dated by TCRdb to between 2018 and 2021). Background for the entire study: To identify TCR V-J signatures that set the groups apart, the researchers used a discovery cohort of 95 to 100 patients, made up of 40 to 45 with Graves' ophthalmopathy and some 55 with stable Graves' hyperthyroidism. An independent validation cohort of under 20 hyperthyroidism patients and approximately 15 patients who later progressed to ophthalmopathy tested prospective prediction of ophthalmopathy. The 100 discovery patients were randomly split 7:3 into training and test sets. In addition, the study compared T-cell repertoires in thyroid tissue and in blood from roughly six Graves' hyperthyroidism patients. After sampling, hyperthyroidism patients received methimazole starting at 30 mg daily, and ophthalmopathy patients received high-dose intravenous methylprednisolone. The paper describes TCR Vbeta CDR3 sequencing of 140 or so peripheral blood samples, made up of 43 ophthalmopathy patients, over 70 hyperthyroidism patients and 17 progressor patients. Study-wide conclusions, independent of this receptor: No statistical method was used to set the sample size in advance, and investigators knew the group allocation. In cross-validation, a model built on a 13 V-J signature told ophthalmopathy apart from stable hyperthyroidism with just under 90% sensitivity and about 81% specificity, and in testing the same model reached 80%/75%. Most expanded thyroid clonotypes (frequency above 0.001) were also detected in blood, suggesting blood repertoires may reflect thyroid immune responses. In validation, the model predicted progression to ophthalmopathy with approximately 71% sensitivity and approximately 78% specificity, a median of around six months before onset.

TCR beta CDR3 regions were amplified from RNA transcripts. The TCR CDR3 was subjected to a first round of RT-PCR using the HTBI primer set and the Qiagen OneStep RT-PCR kit. Libraries were constructed in a second round of multiplex PCR, after which size selection and purification were performed. Paired-end sequencing of the libraries was performed with 100 bp reads on an Illumina HiSeq2000. The paper's data handling went like this. SOAPnuke was used to process the raw data, removing reads that contained adapters or uncalled bases, had a mean Phred below 15, or lacked an exact match to the constant primer or identifier. High-quality paired reads were merged using COPE v1.2.5, and each unique nucleotide sequence was defined as a clonotype. Clonotypes were aligned to IMGT TRBV, TRBD and TRBJ reference segments using MiTCR v1.1. The analysis included only V-J combinations with a frequency above 0.0001, which together covered about 99% of the repertoires. The TCS score was defined as the ratio of F50 (clonal expansion) to E x V (chaos), calculated using BLOSUM62-based TCRdist between CDR3 peptides within each V-J. Welch's t-statistics and random forest reduced 514 V-J features to 10 to 15, which were used in a naive Bayes classifier (R e1071). The similarity between thyroid and blood repertoires was quantified using the Morisita-Horn index. TCRdb redid the processing of the public reads, applying fastp at Q25 and MiXCR, and retained in-frame beta chains. Every CDR3 protein is listed once, alongside the most common genes and DNA of its rows. TCRdb's processing, not the authors' own work, is the source of the V and J calls. This sample is represented by hundreds of thousands of distinct CDR3 sequences; about 45% of them were singletons. Of the sample, less than 9% is held by the ten largest clones.

On this clonotype itself: What this receptor recognizes is not known. Per-nucleotide qualities are absent, and no much larger clonotype sits a single base away.

The study excluded patients with uncontrolled infections, other autoimmune diseases, pregnancy or lactation. Diagnoses were established on the basis of clinical symptoms, serum thyroxine and TRAb, thyroid ultrasound, and orbital computed tomography. Trizol reagent was used to extract total RNA, and RNA quality was then checked on an Agilent 2100 Bioanalyzer. The germline V gene supplies CDR1 LGHNT and CDR2 FRNRAP. The V and J ends are trimmed by 2 bases and 0 bases, leaving 11 bases between them. The cysteine opens and the phenylalanine closes a CDR3 of 17 amino acids. Of the read, only the CDR3 DNA is kept; its 51 bases are in frame from base 1.

The TCR comes from an adult man with Graves' disease, either hyperthyroidism or ophthalmopathy (not recorded which). The sequence is built from TRBV12-5 and TRBJ1-6; TRBD1 could be the D gene, as 5 bases match. Sequenced input: peripheral blood or thyroid tissue (not recorded which). The CDR3 region has the sequence CASGLLPGSSYNSPLHF. The DNA reads TGTGCTAGTGGTTTGCTTCCAGGGAGCTCCTATAATTCACCCCTCCACTTT.